This TCR beta chain was obtained from a study of early T cells in non-severe SARS-CoV-2 infection. Overall study context: The study sequenced bulk RNA from unsorted whole blood, with chains unpaired.

Molecules of cDNA were individually given unique molecular identifiers that were attached to them. One entry per CDR3 protein, called by TCRdb with MiXCR from the 5' RACE reads. In the table there are approximately 70,000 distinct CDR3 sequences, 9.5% to 13% of which are singletons. This clonotype was found a few times. No antigen is known for it. Study results and caveats: Using VDJdb, the matching emphasized anti-spike CD8 responses while missing private and CD4 specificities.

The sequence came from an adult who was a healthcare worker with PCR-confirmed SARS-CoV-2 infection or an uninfected control (not recorded which). Sequenced here: whole blood, sampled at baseline.

The CDR3, as DNA: TGTGCCAGCAGATATACTACGGAAGCTTTCTTT. Translation gives CASRYTTEAFF. J is TRBJ1-1 and V is TRBV12-3 or TRBV12-4; D unresolved. There are 11 residues in the CDR3. Trimming pared 6 bases from V and 8 bases from J, leaving 10 bases between.